The sample holds one count of the clone carrying this T cell receptor beta chain. Its specificity is not known. Germline V gene lookup returns CDR1 SEHNR and CDR2 FQNEAQ (reference sequence). V lost 4 bases, J lost 5 bases, and 8 bases lay in between. The CDR3 extends over 12 amino acids. These data belong to a study of lymphopenia after photon versus proton radiotherapy. Study outcomes and limitations: In patients who died, overall survival fell as post-nadir TCR diversity dropped more. After the lymphocyte nadir, photon-treated repertoires showed oligoclonal expansion, especially of CD8+ Temra cells. Better survival with proton therapy was suggested as possible, not demonstrated. Under photons, naive T cells and diversity fell while effector/memory populations rose.

Produced via immunoSEQ multiplex PCR; TCRdb's table is partial and in-frame only. The repertoire holds more than 80,000 clones, with around four fifths as singletons. The material sequenced was peripheral blood, taken from a patient treated with proton-based radiotherapy. The clonotype comes from a man aged 55-75 years with pancreatic cancer. The V call is TRBV7-9, the J call TRBJ2-5, with D hard to call. CDR3 sequence: CASSSLGETQYF. The CDR3 DNA reads as TGTGCCAGCAGCTCCCTTGGGGAGACCCAGTACTTC.